This entry describes one T cell receptor (beta chain). Profiled with immunoSEQ multiplex PCR; TCRdb holds only in-frame clones, not every one. The sample contains some 24,000 clones, 80% to 85% of which appear only once. These data belong to a study of blood T cell repertoires in COVID-19. Study information: Donors in the United States, Italy and Spain gave samples during acute or convalescent COVID-19. Sources were T cells, B-cell-depleted T cells, or PBMCs; the material itself was cDNA or gDNA.

The germline CDR1 and CDR2 sequences are LNHDA and SQIVND (reference sequence). V dropped 5 bases and J dropped 1 base, with 15 bases sitting between them. The CDR3 is 16 residues long. The sequencing sample was made of peripheral blood. The rearrangement joins TRBV19 to TRBJ1-5; D may be TRBD1 (6 bases). The source is a man aged 65 to 85 with acute or convalescent COVID-19. The CDR3 sequence: CASSDRAGASNQPQHF. The DNA of the CDR3 is TGTGCCAGTAGTGATCGGGCAGGGGCAAGCAATCAGCCCCAGCATTTT.